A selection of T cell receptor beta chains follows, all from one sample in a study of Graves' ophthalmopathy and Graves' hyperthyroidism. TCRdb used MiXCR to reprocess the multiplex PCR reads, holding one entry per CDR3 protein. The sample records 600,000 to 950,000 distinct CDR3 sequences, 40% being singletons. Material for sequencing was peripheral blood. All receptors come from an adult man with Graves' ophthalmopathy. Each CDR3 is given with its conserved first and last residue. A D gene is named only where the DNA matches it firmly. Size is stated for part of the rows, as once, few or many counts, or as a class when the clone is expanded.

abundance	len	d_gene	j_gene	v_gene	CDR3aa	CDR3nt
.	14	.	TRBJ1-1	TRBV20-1	CSASDSFKNTEAFF	TGCAGTGCTAGCGATTCTTTTAAGAACACTGAAGCTTTCTTT
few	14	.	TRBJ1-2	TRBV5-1	CASSSREGPYGYTF	TGCGCCAGCAGCTCGAGGGAGGGGCCCTATGGCTACACCTTC
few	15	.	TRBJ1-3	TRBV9	CASSVAWGSGNTIYF	TGTGCCAGCAGCGTAGCTTGGGGGAGCGGAAACACCATATATTTT
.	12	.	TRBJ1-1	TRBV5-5	CASRTGITEAFF	TGTGCCAGCAGGACGGGGATCACTGAAGCTTTCTTT
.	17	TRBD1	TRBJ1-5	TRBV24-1	CATSDEDRYTGEQPQHF	TGTGCCACCAGTGATGAGGACAGGTACACCGGGGAGCAGCCCCAGCATTTT
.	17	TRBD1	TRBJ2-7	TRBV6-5	CASTRSHGNRGSYEQYF	TGTGCCAGCACTAGGTCACATGGGAACAGGGGCTCCTACGAGCAGTACTTC
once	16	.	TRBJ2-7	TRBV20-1	CSASRDTISSTSQQYF	TGCAGTGCTTCCCGGGACACTATTTCGAGTACGTCCCAGCAGTACTTC
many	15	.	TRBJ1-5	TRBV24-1	CATSGNVGSNQPQHF	TGTGCCACCAGTGGGAACGTGGGGAGCAATCAGCCCCAGCATTTT
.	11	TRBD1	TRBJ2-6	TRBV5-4	CASRQDRGVTF	TGTGCCAGCAGGCAGGACAGGGGGGTGACTTTC
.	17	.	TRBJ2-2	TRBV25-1	CASSQATGTANTGELFF	TGCGCCAGCAGCCAAGCCACAGGGACGGCGAACACCGGGGAGCTGTTTTTT
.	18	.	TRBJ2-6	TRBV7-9	CASSPGPGSHLGANVLTF	TGTGCCAGCAGCCCAGGTCCGGGTTCCCACTTGGGGGCCAACGTCCTGACTTTC
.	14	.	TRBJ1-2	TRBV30	CAWSVDGSNYGYTF	TGTGCCTGGAGTGTCGACGGATCTAACTATGGCTACACCTTC
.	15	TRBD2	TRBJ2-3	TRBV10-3	CAISSTSGGTDTQYF	TGTGCCATCAGCTCCACTAGCGGGGGCACAGATACGCAGTATTTT
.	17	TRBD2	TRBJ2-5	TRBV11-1	CASRGGTSGPGEETQYF	TGTGCCAGCAGAGGGGGAACTAGCGGTCCTGGGGAAGAGACCCAGTACTTC
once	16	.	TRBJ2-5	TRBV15	CATSRDGGTPALTQYF	TGTGCCACCAGCAGAGATGGCGGGACTCCAGCATTGACCCAGTACTTC
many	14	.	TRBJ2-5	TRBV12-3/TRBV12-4	CASTLLGAQETQYF	TGTGCCAGTACGCTATTAGGGGCTCAAGAGACCCAGTACTTC
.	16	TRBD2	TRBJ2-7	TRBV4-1	CASSQEGTGTIYEQYF	TGCGCCAGCAGCCAAGAAGGGACGGGGACTATCTACGAGCAGTACTTC
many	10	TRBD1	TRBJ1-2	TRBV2	CASRDRYYTF	TGTGCCAGCAGGGACAGGTACTACACCTTC
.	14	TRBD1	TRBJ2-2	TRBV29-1	CSVVGQRSTGELFF	TGCAGCGTTGTGGGACAGAGGTCCACCGGGGAGCTGTTTTTT
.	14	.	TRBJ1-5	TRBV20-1	CSARGGISNQPQHF	TGCAGTGCTAGGGGAGGGATTAGCAATCAGCCCCAGCATTTT
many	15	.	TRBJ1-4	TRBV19	CASSAPGATNEKLFF	TGTGCCAGTAGCGCTCCGGGAGCAACTAATGAAAAACTGTTTTTT
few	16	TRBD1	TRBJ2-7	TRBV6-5	CASSYSGTGGSYEQYF	TGTGCCAGCAGTTACTCCGGGACAGGGGGCTCCTACGAGCAGTACTTC
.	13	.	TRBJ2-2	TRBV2	CASSMENTGELFF	TGTGCCAGCAGTATGGAAAACACCGGGGAGCTGTTTTTT
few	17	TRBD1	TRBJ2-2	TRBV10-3	CAISENTGGHGPGELFF	TGTGCCATCAGTGAGAACACAGGGGGCCACGGTCCCGGGGAGCTGTTTTTT
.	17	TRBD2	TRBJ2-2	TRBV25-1	CASSPRIAGVNTGELFF	TGTGCCAGCTCACCACGTATAGCGGGAGTCAACACCGGGGAGCTGTTTTTT
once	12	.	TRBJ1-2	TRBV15	CATSRGPLRYTF	TGTGCCACCAGCAGGGGACCCCTGCGCTACACCTTC
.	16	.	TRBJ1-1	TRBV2	CASTISRDVWNTEAFF	TGTGCCAGTACTATTTCCCGGGACGTATGGAACACTGAAGCTTTCTTT
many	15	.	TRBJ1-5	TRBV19	CASSFVDSSNQPQHF	TGTGCCAGTAGTTTTGTGGACAGTAGCAATCAGCCCCAGCATTTT
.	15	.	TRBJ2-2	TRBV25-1	CASSSGLTNTGELFF	TGTGCCAGCAGCTCGGGACTCACGAACACCGGGGAGCTGTTTTTT
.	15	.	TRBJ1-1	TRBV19	CASSRIAGAGTEAFF	TGTGCCAGTAGTAGGATCGCGGGGGCCGGCACTGAAGCTTTCTTT
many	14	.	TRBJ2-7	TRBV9	CASSTRTENYEQYF	TGTGCCAGCAGCACCCGGACAGAAAACTACGAGCAGTACTTC
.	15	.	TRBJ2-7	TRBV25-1	CASSPPGGGASEQYF	TGTGCCAGCTCACCACCAGGAGGTGGGGCGAGTGAGCAGTACTTC
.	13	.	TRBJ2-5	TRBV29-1	CSVRGSSNQPQYF	TGCAGCGTCCGGGGCAGCTCAAATCAGCCCCAGTACTTC
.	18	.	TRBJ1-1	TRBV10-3	CASSYSIQAGAPNTEAFF	TGTGCCAGCAGTTACTCGATTCAGGCAGGGGCCCCGAACACTGAAGCTTTCTTT
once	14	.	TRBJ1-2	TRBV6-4	CASSPTYGVKGYTF	TGTGCCAGCAGTCCGACATACGGGGTAAAGGGCTACACCTTC
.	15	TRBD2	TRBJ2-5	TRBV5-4	CASSLVAGATETQYF	TGTGCCAGCAGCTTGGTGGCGGGAGCAACTGAGACCCAGTACTTC
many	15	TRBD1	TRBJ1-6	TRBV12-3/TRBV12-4	CASSLGGQRNSPLHF	TGTGCCAGCAGTTTAGGGGGACAGAGAAATTCACCCCTCCACTTT
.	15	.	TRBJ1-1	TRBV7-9	CAGSLNPYGNTEAFF	TGTGCCGGCAGCTTAAATCCTTACGGGAACACTGAAGCTTTCTTT
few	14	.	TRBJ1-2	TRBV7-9	CASKRTPTNYGYTF	TGTGCCAGTAAAAGGACCCCAACTAACTATGGCTACACCTTC
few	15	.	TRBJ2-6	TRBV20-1	CSARVGGSGANVLTF	TGCAGTGCTAGGGTAGGGGGCTCTGGGGCCAACGTCCTGACTTTC
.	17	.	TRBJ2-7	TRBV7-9	CASSLGVGSQQAYEQYF	TGTGCCAGCAGCTTAGGGGTTGGCAGCCAACAAGCCTACGAGCAGTACTTC
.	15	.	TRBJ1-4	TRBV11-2	CASSLIASTNEKLFF	TGTGCCAGCAGCTTAATAGCTTCAACTAATGAAAAACTGTTTTTT
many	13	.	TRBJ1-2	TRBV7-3	CASSFTGHYGYTF	TGTGCCAGCAGCTTTACAGGTCACTATGGCTACACCTTC
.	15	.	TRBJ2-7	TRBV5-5	CASVLRLGTAYEQYF	TGTGCCAGCGTTCTCAGGCTCGGGACGGCCTACGAGCAGTACTTC
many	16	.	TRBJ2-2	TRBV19	CASSPGGRGNTGELFF	TGTGCCAGCAGCCCAGGTGGCAGGGGCAACACCGGGGAGCTGTTTTTT
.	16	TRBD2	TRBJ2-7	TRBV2	CASSERMSGGSYEQYF	TGTGCCAGCAGTGAAAGGATGAGCGGGGGCTCCTACGAGCAGTACTTC
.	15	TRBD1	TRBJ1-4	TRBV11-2	CASSLGGQGSEKLFF	TGTGCCAGCAGCTTAGGTGGACAGGGTAGTGAAAAACTGTTTTTT
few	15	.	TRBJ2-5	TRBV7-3	CASSLPGRVQETQYF	TGTGCCAGCAGCCTTCCTGGCAGGGTTCAAGAGACCCAGTACTTC
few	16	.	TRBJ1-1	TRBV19	CATAARGWGQGTEAFF	TGTGCCACGGCGGCAAGGGGATGGGGGCAGGGCACTGAAGCTTTCTTT
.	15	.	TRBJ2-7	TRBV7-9	CASSQVATRPYEQYF	TGCGCCAGCAGCCAAGTGGCCACTAGACCCTACGAGCAGTACTTC
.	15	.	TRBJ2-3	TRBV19	CASSITVAPTDTQYF	TGTGCCAGTAGTATAACGGTGGCTCCGACAGATACGCAGTATTTT
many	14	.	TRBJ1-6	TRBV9	CASSVGGRTSPLHF	TGTGCCAGCAGCGTGGGGGGCAGGACTTCACCCCTCCACTTT
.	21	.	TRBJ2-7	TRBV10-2	CASSDSGQNQPPSPWLLAQYF	TGCGCCAGCAGTGATTCAGGGCAAAATCAGCCCCCATCCCCTTGGCTGCTGGCACAGTACTTC
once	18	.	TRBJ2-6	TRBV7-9	CASSLIAGGATGANVLTF	TGTGCCAGCAGCTTAATAGCCGGGGGTGCGACTGGGGCCAACGTCCTGACTTTC
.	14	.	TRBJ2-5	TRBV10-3	CATGTSGTGETQYF	TGTGCCACGGGGACAAGCGGCACCGGGGAGACCCAGTACTTC
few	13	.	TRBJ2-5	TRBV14	CASRQTAQETQYF	TGTGCCAGCAGACAGACAGCCCAAGAGACCCAGTACTTC
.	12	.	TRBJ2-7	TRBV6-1	CASSYPQTEQYF	TGTGCCAGCAGTTACCCTCAGACCGAGCAGTACTTC
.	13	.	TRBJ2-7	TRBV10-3	CAIGRDGYYEQYF	TGTGCCATCGGCCGGGACGGATACTACGAGCAGTACTTC
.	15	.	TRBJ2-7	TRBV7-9	CASSLISQGGYEQYF	TGTGCCAGCAGCTTAATATCCCAGGGGGGCTACGAGCAGTACTTC